This TCR beta chain appears in the sequencing data of a study of T cell responses to AZD1222 COVID-19 vaccine. Overall study findings and caveats: Donors were mostly white British, more females; clonal diversity possibly underestimated. Targets within unmutated variant regions were reportedly found for nearly half of spike-specific TCRs. Baseline testing showed seropositivity in only 6 or 7 AZD1222 recipients. In all cases, repertoires were sampled only after the peak T cell response.

Assay: immunoSEQ multiplex PCR; the TCRdb copy retains only in-frame clones and omits some. This sample has over 120,000 clones; 90% to 95% occur once, and the top ten carry 3.6%. Only one count was recorded for this clone. What it recognizes is unknown. Germline-derived CDR1 and CDR2 are KGHSH and LQKENI. V lost 2 bases and J lost 6, with 11 bases in between. The length of the CDR3 is 14 residues. The sequences come from peripheral blood, collected 28 days after the second AZD1222 dose. The receptor was derived from an adult who received the AZD1222 COVID-19 vaccine. This sequence joins TRBV18 and TRBJ1-5, with D perhaps TRBD1 (6 bases). The CDR3, as DNA: TGTGCCAGCTCACCAGGACAGTCCCCTCAGCCCCAGCATTTT. Translated, it gives CASSPGQSPQPQHF.